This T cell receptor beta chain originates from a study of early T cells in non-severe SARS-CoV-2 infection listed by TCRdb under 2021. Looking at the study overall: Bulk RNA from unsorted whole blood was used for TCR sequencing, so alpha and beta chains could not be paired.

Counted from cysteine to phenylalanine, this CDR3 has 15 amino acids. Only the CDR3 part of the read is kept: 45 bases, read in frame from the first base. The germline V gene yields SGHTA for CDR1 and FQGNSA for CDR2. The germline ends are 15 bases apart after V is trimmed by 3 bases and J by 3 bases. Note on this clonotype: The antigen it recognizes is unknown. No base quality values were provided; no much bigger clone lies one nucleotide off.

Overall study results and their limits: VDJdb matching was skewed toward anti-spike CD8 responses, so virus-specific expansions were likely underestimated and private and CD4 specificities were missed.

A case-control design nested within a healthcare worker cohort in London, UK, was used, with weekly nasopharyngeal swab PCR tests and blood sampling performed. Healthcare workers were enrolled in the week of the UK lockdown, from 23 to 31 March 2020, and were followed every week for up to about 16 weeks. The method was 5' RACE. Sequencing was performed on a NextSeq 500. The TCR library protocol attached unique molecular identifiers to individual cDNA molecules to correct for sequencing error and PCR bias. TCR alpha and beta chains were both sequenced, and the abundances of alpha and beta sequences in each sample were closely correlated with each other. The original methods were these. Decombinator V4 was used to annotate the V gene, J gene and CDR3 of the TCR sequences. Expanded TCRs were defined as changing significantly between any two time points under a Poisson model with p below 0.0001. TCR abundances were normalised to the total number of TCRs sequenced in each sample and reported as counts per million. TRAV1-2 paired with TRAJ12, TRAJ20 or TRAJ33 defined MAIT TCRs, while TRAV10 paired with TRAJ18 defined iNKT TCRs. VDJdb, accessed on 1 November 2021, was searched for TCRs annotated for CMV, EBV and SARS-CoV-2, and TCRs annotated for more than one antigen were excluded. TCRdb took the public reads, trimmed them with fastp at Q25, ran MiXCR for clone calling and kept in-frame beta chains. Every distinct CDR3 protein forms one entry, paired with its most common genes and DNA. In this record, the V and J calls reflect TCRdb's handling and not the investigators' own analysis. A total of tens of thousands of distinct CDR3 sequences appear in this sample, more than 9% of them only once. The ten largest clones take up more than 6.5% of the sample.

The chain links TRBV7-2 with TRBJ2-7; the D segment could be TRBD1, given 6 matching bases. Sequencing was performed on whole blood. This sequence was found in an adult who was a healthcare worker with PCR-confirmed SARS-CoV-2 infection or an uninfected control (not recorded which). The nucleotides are TGTGCCAGCAGCTTTACACCCGGGACACTCTACGAGCAGTACTTC. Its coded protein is CASSFTPGTLYEQYF.